This record concerns one T cell receptor beta chain sequence. The target antigen is unknown. This record comes from a study of lymphopenia after photon versus proton radiotherapy. J lost 3 bases, V lost 4 bases, and 6 bases had no gene match. This CDR3 is built from 15 residues. The germline V gene encodes CDR1 SGHAT and CDR2 FQDESV (reference sequence). Study-level points and caveats: After the lymphocyte nadir, photon-treated repertoires showed oligoclonal expansion, especially of CD8+ Temra cells.

Assay: immunoSEQ multiplex PCR; the TCRdb copy retains only in-frame clones and omits some. Among roughly 67,000 clones listed, approximately 91% were seen once. The source of this sequence is a woman in her 70s with pancreatic cancer. The V gene is TRBV11-1, the J gene TRBJ2-3; 8 bases are shared with TRBD2. The sequencing used peripheral blood, collected from a patient treated with photon-based radiotherapy. This chain's CDR3 is CASSSAGEATDTQYF. The DNA of the CDR3 is TGTGCCAGCAGCTCAGCGGGAGAGGCAACAGATACGCAGTATTTT.